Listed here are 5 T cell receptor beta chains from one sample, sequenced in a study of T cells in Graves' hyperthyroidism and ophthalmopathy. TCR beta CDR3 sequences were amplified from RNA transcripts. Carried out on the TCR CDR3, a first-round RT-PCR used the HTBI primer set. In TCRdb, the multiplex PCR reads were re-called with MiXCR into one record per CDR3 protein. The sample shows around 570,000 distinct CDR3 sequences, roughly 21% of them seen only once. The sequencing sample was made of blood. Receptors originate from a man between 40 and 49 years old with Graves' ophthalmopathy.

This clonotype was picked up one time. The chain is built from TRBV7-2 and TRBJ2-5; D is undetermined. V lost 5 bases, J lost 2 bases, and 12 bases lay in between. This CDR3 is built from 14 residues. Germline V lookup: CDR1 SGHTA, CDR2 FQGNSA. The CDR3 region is CASSPRLAQETQYF. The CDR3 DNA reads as TGTGCCAGCAGCCCCCGACTGGCGCAAGAGACCCAGTACTTC.

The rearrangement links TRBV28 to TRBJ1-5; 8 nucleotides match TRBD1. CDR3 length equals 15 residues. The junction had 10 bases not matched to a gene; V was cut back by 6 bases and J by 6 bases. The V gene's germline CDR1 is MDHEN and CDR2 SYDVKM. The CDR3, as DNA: TGTGCCAGCAGGCCTCACACAGGGGGTATTCAGCCCCAGCATTTT. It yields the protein CASRPHTGGIQPQHF.

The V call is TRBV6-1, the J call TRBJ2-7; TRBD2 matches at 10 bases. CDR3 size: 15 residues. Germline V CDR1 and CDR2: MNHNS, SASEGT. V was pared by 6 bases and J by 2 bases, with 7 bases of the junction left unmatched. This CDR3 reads CASRVTSGEPYEQYF. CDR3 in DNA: TGTGCCAGCAGAGTCACTAGCGGGGAACCCTACGAGCAGTACTTC.

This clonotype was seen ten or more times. In nucleotides, the CDR3 is TGCAGTGCTAGAGGGGGTCGACTAGCGGGGGCCCTCACAGATACGCAGTATTTT. Its protein is CSARGGRLAGALTDTQYF. The chain carries TRBV20-1 and TRBJ2-3; 12 nucleotides agree with TRBD2. CDR1 is DFQATT, CDR2 SNEGSKA, per germline (reference sequence). V lost 1 base, J lost 2 bases, and 10 bases stayed unmatched. The CDR3 totals 18 residues.

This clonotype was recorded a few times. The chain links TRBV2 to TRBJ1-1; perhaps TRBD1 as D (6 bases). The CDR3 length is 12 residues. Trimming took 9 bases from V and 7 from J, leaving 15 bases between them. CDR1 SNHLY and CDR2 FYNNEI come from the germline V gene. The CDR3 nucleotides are TGTGCCAGGCAAGGGGGAGGCTTTGAAGCTTTCTTT. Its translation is CARQGGGFEAFF.